Listed here are 26 T cell receptor beta chains from one sample, sequenced in a study of T cells after yellow fever vaccination. From the 5' RACE reads, TCRdb called clonotypes with MiXCR, one entry per CDR3 protein. The sample gives some 350,000 distinct CDR3 sequences, more than 9% of which show up once; 15% to 20% is in the top ten. The sequences come from PBMCs, collected on the day of the first yellow fever vaccination. These TCRs come from a man between 18 and 35 years old who received the YFV17D yellow fever vaccine.

The rearrangement links TRBV12-3 or TRBV12-4 to TRBJ1-6; a weak D match, TRBD1 (6 bases). The V gene lost 5 bases and the J gene lost 0 bases, with 14 bases spanning the gap. This CDR3 region has 17 residues. Written as DNA, the CDR3 is TGTGCCAGCAGTACAGGGTGGACAAGCTCCTATAATTCACCCCTCCACTTT. Residues: CASSTGWTSSYNSPLHF.

The J gene is TRBJ2-1, the V gene TRBV4-3, with 16 bases that match TRBD2. The CDR3 runs 19 residues. V lost 3 bases and J lost 8; bases outside the gene matches: 13. Germline loops: CDR1 LGHNA, CDR2 YSLEER. The CDR3, as DNA: TGCGCCAGCAGCCAGCGCCCCGGGACTAGCGGGGGGGCCTTGGATGAGCAGTTCTTC. Translated, it gives CASSQRPGTSGGALDEQFF.

J is TRBJ2-2 and V is TRBV7-9; 9 bases align to TRBD1. From germline, CDR1 is SEHNR and CDR2 FQNEAQ (reference sequence). The ends lost 1 base at V and 4 bases at J; junction bases unmatched: 1. This CDR3 region has 15 residues. CDR3 bases: TGTGCCAGCAGCTTAGAGGGACAGGGCACCGGGGAGCTGTTTTTT. It is translated as CASSLEGQGTGELFF. The entire variable domain, with the rest obtained from reference TRBV7-9 and TRBJ2-2, is as follows: DTGVSQNPRHKITKRGQNVTFRCDPISEHNRLYWYRQTLGQGPEFLTYFQNEAQLEKSRLLSDRFSAERPKGSFSTLEIQRTEQGDSAMYLCASSLEGQGTGELFFGEGSRLTVL.

This CDR3 reads CSAGTPANTEAFF. The CDR3 DNA follows: TGCAGTGCCGGGACGCCGGCGAACACTGAAGCTTTCTTT. The V and J genes are TRBV20-1 and TRBJ1-1; TRBD1 might be the D (5 bases). Trimming cost V 6 bases and J 1 base, with 12 bases left between them. CDR1 is DFQATT, CDR2 SNEGSKA, per germline (reference sequence). CDR3 length: 13 residues.

This clonotype turned up a few times. This chain links TRBV7-9 with TRBJ1-5; 7 nucleotides align to TRBD1. The germline V gene encodes CDR1 SEHNR and CDR2 FQNEAQ (reference sequence). The V gene end was trimmed by 8 bases and the J gene end by 7 bases; junction bases not matched to a gene: 11. The CDR3 is made up of 14 amino acids. In DNA, the CDR3 is TGTGCCAGCGGCCGAGGGGGCGCTAGACAGCCCCAGCATTTT. The encoded protein is CASGRGGARQPQHF.

The sample holds a few counts of this clonotype. This chain connects TRBV5-1 to TRBJ2-5; D not certain. Germline values: CDR1 SGHRS, CDR2 YFSETQ. V was clipped by 4 bases and J by 2 bases, with 12 bases between them. This CDR3 region has 14 residues. In DNA, the CDR3 is TGCGCCAGCAGCCCCGGGTCGCAGCAAGAGACCCAGTACTTC. Protein: CASSPGSQQETQYF.

The sample holds many counts of this clonotype. V usage is TRBV6-2 or TRBV6-3 and J usage is TRBJ2-1; D is unclear. This CDR3 is built from 12 residues. The V end lost 4 bases, the J end lost 6 bases, and 7 bases lay between the germline ends. The germline CDR1 and CDR2 sequences are MNHEY and SVGEGT. This CDR3 is CASSSWFNEQFF. CDR3 sequence (DNA): TGTGCCAGCAGTTCATGGTTCAATGAGCAGTTCTTC.

This clonotype occurred a few times. The gene calls are TRBV27 and TRBJ1-2; maybe TRBD1 (5 bases). CDR1 MNHEY and CDR2 SMNVEV come from the germline V gene (reference sequence). V was pared by 4 bases and J by 4 bases, with 13 bases between. The CDR3 contains 14 residues. Here the CDR3 reads CASSYRGTGYGYTF. The CDR3, as DNA: TGTGCCAGCAGTTATCGGGGGACGGGCTATGGCTACACCTTC.

The rearrangement joins TRBV6-1 to TRBJ1-6; D is unresolved. The CDR3 has 14 residues. The V gene lost 5 bases and the J gene lost 10 bases, with 15 bases spanning the gap. CDR1 is MNHNS, CDR2 SASEGT, per germline. CDR3: CASSPRSADSPLHF. In nucleotides, the CDR3 is TGTGCCAGCAGTCCGAGGTCGGCGGACTCACCCCTCCACTTT.

A few counts support this clonotype. The CDR3 bases are TGTGCCAGCAGTGAGTGGCGGGACGCAGATACGCAGTATTTT. It is translated as CASSEWRDADTQYF. This rearrangement joins TRBV2 to TRBJ2-3; tentative D call: TRBD2 (6 bases). The CDR3 has 14 amino acids. Germline values: CDR1 SNHLY, CDR2 FYNNEI. V was trimmed by 3 bases and J by 4 bases, leaving 11 bases between them.

The CDR3 nucleotides read TGTGCCAGCAGTTACTCTGGCAGGGCCTCCTACGAGCAGTACTTC. As protein: CASSYSGRASYEQYF. The chain employs TRBV6-5 and TRBJ2-7, with D perhaps matching TRBD1 (5 bases). V lost 0 bases and J 0 bases, leaving 9 bases between the germline ends. This CDR3 spans 15 amino acids. Germline assignment: CDR1 MNHEY and CDR2 SVGAGI.

The V gene is TRBV7-3, the J gene TRBJ2-6; 8 positions match TRBD2. In germline, CDR1 is SGHTA, CDR2 FQGTGA. The CDR3 loop spans 20 amino acids. V lost 2 bases and J lost 0; bases outside the gene matches: 12. CDR3 sequence reads: CASSLRSGGGQSSGANVLTF. CDR3 DNA: TGTGCCAGCAGCTTACGATCCGGCGGGGGGCAAAGCTCTGGGGCCAACGTCCTGACTTTC.

This clonotype was detected a few times. V and J are TRBV7-9 and TRBJ2-3; 10 bases line up with TRBD1. This CDR3 is 16 amino acids long. V trimming: 1 base; J trimming: 3 bases; junction bases outside the gene matches: 4. Per the germline V gene, CDR1 is SEHNR and CDR2 is FQNEAQ (reference sequence). DNA of the CDR3: TGTGCCAGCAGCTTAGGAGCGGGACAGGGGACAGATACGCAGTATTTT. This encodes CASSLGAGQGTDTQYF. The full variable domain, completed using reference TRBV7-9 and TRBJ2-3, is DTGVSQNPRHKITKRGQNVTFRCDPISEHNRLYWYRQTLGQGPEFLTYFQNEAQLEKSRLLSDRFSAERPKGSFSTLEIQRTEQGDSAMYLCASSLGAGQGTDTQYFGPGTRLTVL.

The chain uses TRBV29-1 and TRBJ2-2, with unresolved D. CDR1 is SQVTM, CDR2 ANQGSEA, per germline. V gave up 3 bases and J gave up 0 bases, with 8 bases separating them. The CDR3 length is 14 residues. Written as DNA, the CDR3 is TGCAGCGTTGAGGCCTGGACGAACACCGGGGAGCTGTTTTTT. Protein sequence: CSVEAWTNTGELFF.

This clonotype was detected many times. V is TRBV7-9 and J is TRBJ2-6; the match to TRBD1 covers 7 bases. CDR3 length equals 16 residues. V was pared by 6 bases and J by 4 bases, with 9 bases of the junction left unmatched. CDR1 SEHNR and CDR2 FQNEAQ come from the germline V gene (reference sequence). The CDR3 DNA reads TGTGCCAGCAGGCAAACAGGGGAAGGAGGGGCCAACGTCCTGACTTTC. Its protein is CASRQTGEGGANVLTF.

Only a few counts were recorded for this clonotype. The chain uses TRBV20-1 and TRBJ2-7; weak D call: TRBD2 (5 bases). The V gene's germline CDR1 is DFQATT and CDR2 SNEGSKA (reference sequence). V was trimmed by 3 bases and J by 2 bases, leaving 8 bases between them. The CDR3 extends over 12 amino acids. The CDR3 DNA reads as TGCAGTGCTAGCGGGGTAACCTACGAGCAGTACTTC. Protein sequence: CSASGVTYEQYF.

This clonotype was recorded a few times. The chain recombines TRBV20-1 with TRBJ1-4, with D possibly being TRBD1 (6 bases). Trimming stripped 6 bases from V and 5 bases from J, with 13 bases between. There are 13 residues in the CDR3. CDR1 DFQATT and CDR2 SNEGSKA come from the germline V gene (reference sequence). This chain's CDR3 is CSAWTARNEKLFF. The CDR3, as DNA: TGCAGTGCATGGACAGCTCGAAATGAAAAACTGTTTTTT.

This clonotype was seen at least ten times. The V call is TRBV5-5, the J call TRBJ1-1, with 7 bases lining up with TRBD1. With 4 bases clipped from V and 1 base from J, the junction kept 1 base outside the gene matches. CDR3 length equals 13 residues. Germline values: CDR1 SGHKS, CDR2 YYEKEE (reference sequence). The CDR3 loop reads CASSRQGNTEAFF. The CDR3 coding sequence is TGTGCCAGCAGCCGACAGGGGAACACTGAAGCTTTCTTT.

This clonotype was found a few times. The chain recombines TRBV21-1 with TRBJ2-3; TRBD2, the D gene given by the table, was not confirmed from the DNA. TRBV21-1 is assigned pseudogene status. This CDR3 is 19 amino acids long. The chain's CDR3 is CASSLFSILAGLDTDTQYF. The CDR3 bases are TGTGCCAGCAGCCTTTTCTCGATTCTAGCGGGGTTAGACACAGATACGCAGTATTTT.

This clonotype was picked up many times. The rearrangement uses TRBV23-1 and TRBJ2-7, with a tentative D call TRBD2 (6 bases). TRBV23-1 is flagged as an ORF with uncertain function. The ends were cut back, 4 bases at V and 6 bases at J, with 22 bases in the middle. This CDR3 has 16 residues. CDR3 in amino acids: CASSPTGGPLALEQYV. As DNA, the CDR3 is TGCGCCAGCAGTCCTACCGGGGGTCCTCTAGCCCTCGAGCAGTACGTC.

CDR3 DNA: TGCGCCAGCAGCCCCAGGGCGGGGTTGAACACCGGGGAGCTGTTTTTT. Protein sequence: CASSPRAGLNTGELFF. The rearrangement joins TRBV5-1 to TRBJ2-2; D might be TRBD2 (6 bases). This CDR3 comprises 16 residues. The V and J ends lost 4 bases and 1 base respectively, with 14 bases between them. Germline CDR1 reads SGHRS; CDR2 reads YFSETQ.

In this sample, this clonotype turned up a few times. The V gene is TRBV7-2, the J gene TRBJ1-1; TRBD1 might be the D (6 bases). Between the trimmed V and J ends, which lost 3 bases and 4 bases, there was a span of 12 bases. The CDR3 spans 14 residues. Per germline, CDR1 SGHTA and CDR2 FQGNSA. In DNA, the CDR3 is TGTGCCAGCAGCTTCGGGGGGCAGGGCACTGAAGCTTTCTTT. Amino acid sequence: CASSFGGQGTEAFF.

This clonotype was counted only a few times. The chain carries TRBV5-6 and TRBJ2-5; the D is unclear. Trimming shortened V by 2 bases and J by 1 base, and 9 bases separated the two germline ends. CDR1 and CDR2 from the germline V gene are SGHDT and YYEEEE. The CDR3 is 14 amino acids. The CDR3 loop reads CASSFMVAQETQYF. Written as DNA, the CDR3 is TGTGCCAGCAGCTTTATGGTAGCCCAAGAGACCCAGTACTTC.

This clonotype was found a few times. This rearrangement joins TRBV5-1 to TRBJ2-2; no firm D call. V lost 0 bases and J lost 3, with 6 bases in between. Germline V gene sequence: CDR1 SGHRS, CDR2 YFSETQ. The CDR3 is 14 residues long. This chain's CDR3 is CASSLGEYTGELFF. CDR3 nucleotides: TGCGCCAGCAGCTTGGGAGAGTACACCGGGGAGCTGTTTTTT.

The CDR3 here is CASSSAYEQFF. As DNA, the CDR3 is TGCGCCAGCAGCTCTGCGTATGAGCAGTTCTTC. The chain recombines TRBV5-1 with TRBJ2-1; D gene uncertain. Germline CDR1 reads SGHRS; CDR2 reads YFSETQ. The CDR3 is 11 amino acids. With 3 bases removed from V and 8 bases from J, the gap between germline ends came to 6 bases.

The V call is TRBV29-1, the J call TRBJ1-1; the match to TRBD1 covers 9 bases. CDR1 SQVTM and CDR2 ANQGSEA come from the germline V gene. V trimming: 7 bases; J trimming: 1 base; junction bases outside the gene matches: 10. The CDR3 has 15 amino acids. The DNA of the CDR3 is TGCAGCGCCCCCGGGACAGGGTCAGCGAACACTGAAGCTTTCTTT. It specifies CSAPGTGSANTEAFF.